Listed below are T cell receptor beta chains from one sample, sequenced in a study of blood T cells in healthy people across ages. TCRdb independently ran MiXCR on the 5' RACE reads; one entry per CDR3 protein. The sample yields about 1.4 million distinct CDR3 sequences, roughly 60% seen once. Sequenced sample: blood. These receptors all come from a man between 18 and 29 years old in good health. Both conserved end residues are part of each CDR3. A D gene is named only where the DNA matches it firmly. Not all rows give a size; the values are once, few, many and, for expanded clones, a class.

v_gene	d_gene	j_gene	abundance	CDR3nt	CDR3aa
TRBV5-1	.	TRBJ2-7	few	TGCGCCAGCAGCCCGCGGGGGACAGAATTGAGTGGCGAGCAGTACTTC	CASSPRGTELSGEQYF
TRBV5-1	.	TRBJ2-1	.	TGCGCCAGCAGCTTGGATATGCCGTACAATGAGCAGTTCTTC	CASSLDMPYNEQFF
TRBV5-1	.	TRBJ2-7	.	TGCGCCAGCAGCTTCGTAGCGACGGGGGATTACGAGCAGTACTTC	CASSFVATGDYEQYF
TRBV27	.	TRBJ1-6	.	TGTGCCAGCAGTTTAAAAGGCGGTCTTTGGAATTCACCCCTCCACTTT	CASSLKGGLWNSPLHF
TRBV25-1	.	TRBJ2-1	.	TGTGCCAGCAGTGAGGTGGAAATCTACAATAAGCAGTTCTTC	CASSEVEIYNKQFF
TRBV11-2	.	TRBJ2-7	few	TGTGCCAGCAGCCCTGCTACGACCGGGAACTACGAGCAGTACTTC	CASSPATTGNYEQYF
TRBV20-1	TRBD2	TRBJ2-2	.	TGCAGTGCTAGCGACGAGCGGGAGTCGGCCGGGGAGCTGTTTTTT	CSASDERESAGELFF
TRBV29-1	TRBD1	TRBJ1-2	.	TGCAGCGTGAGGGGGGACAGGGCTGCTAACTATGGCTACACCTTC	CSVRGDRAANYGYTF
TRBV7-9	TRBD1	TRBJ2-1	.	TGTGCCAGCATCCCCGGGGCGAGCGTCAGGGGGTTCTACAATGAGCAGTTCTTC	CASIPGASVRGFYNEQFF
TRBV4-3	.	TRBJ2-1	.	TGCGCCAGCAGCCAAGTCTTAGGGGACTACAATGAGCAGTTCTTC	CASSQVLGDYNEQFF
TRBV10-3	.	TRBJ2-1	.	TGTGCCATCAGTGTGAGCTATAGCTCCTACAATGAGCAGTTCTTC	CAISVSYSSYNEQFF
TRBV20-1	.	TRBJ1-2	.	TGCAGTGCAGCGATCCCCCGCCGCGAAAGTTACTATGGCTACACCTTC	CSAAIPRRESYYGYTF
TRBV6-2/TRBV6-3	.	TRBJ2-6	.	TGTGCCAGCAGTCAAAGACAGGTCTCTGGGGCCAACGTCCTGACTTTC	CASSQRQVSGANVLTF
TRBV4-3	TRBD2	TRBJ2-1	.	TGCGCCAGCAGCCAAGGGACTAGCGGGGCTCCTGGACAGTTCTTC	CASSQGTSGAPGQFF
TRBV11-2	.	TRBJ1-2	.	TGTGCCAGCAGCTCCACAGCCGGCAGGGGAAGCCATGGCTACACCTTC	CASSSTAGRGSHGYTF
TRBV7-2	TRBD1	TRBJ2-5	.	TGTGCCAGCAGCGCTTCGACAGGGCAGAGGGAGACCCAGTACTTC	CASSASTGQRETQYF
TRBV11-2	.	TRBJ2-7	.	TGTGCCAGCAGCTTAGGAAATTTAGGGAGCCCCCCAACCTACGAGCAGTACTTC	CASSLGNLGSPPTYEQYF
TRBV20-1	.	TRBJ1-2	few	TGCAGTGCTAGGAACACTGCCTATGGCTACACCTTC	CSARNTAYGYTF
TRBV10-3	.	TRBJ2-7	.	TGTGCCATCGGCCAGGGAAGCTCCTACGAGCAGTACTTC	CAIGQGSSYEQYF
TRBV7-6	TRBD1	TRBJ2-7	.	TGTGCCAGCAGCTACAGGGGGCTTTGCGAGCAGTACTTC	CASSYRGLCEQYF
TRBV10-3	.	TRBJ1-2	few	TGTGCCATCAGTGATGGCGGATACTATGGCTACACCTTC	CAISDGGYYGYTF
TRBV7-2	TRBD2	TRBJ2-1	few	TGTGCCAGCAGCTTAAGGGGACTAGCCCCTAATGAGCAGTTCTTC	CASSLRGLAPNEQFF
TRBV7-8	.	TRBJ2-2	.	TGTGCCAGCAGCTTAGACTCAGGGCAAGTCGGGGAGCTGTTTTTT	CASSLDSGQVGELFF
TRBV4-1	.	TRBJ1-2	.	TGCGCCAGCAGCCAAGATGTTTCGGGAGGGGAGGGCTACATCTTC	CASSQDVSGGEGYIF
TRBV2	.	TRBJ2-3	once	TGTGCCAGCAGTGGGGACGGTGGGTTCACAGATACGCAGTATTTT	CASSGDGGFTDTQYF
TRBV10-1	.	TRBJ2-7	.	TGCGCCAGCAGTGCTGGACTTGGCTACGAGCAGTACTTC	CASSAGLGYEQYF
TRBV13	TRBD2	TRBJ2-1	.	TGTGCCAGCAGCGCTAGTGGGAGGGCCGGGAATGAGCAGTTCTTC	CASSASGRAGNEQFF
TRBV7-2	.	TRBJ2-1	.	TGTGCCAGCAGCACACCAGACGCGAGCTCCTACAATGAGCAGTTCTTC	CASSTPDASSYNEQFF
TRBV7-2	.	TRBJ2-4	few	TGTGCCAGCAGCTTAGCGGCAGCCAAAAACATTCAGTACTTC	CASSLAAAKNIQYF
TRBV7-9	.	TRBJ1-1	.	TGTGCCAGCAGCTTATGGAACCTCGGGGCTTTCTTT	CASSLWNLGAFF
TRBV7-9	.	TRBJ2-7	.	TGTGCCAGCAGCCCAATATTTCCCTACGAGCAGTACTTC	CASSPIFPYEQYF
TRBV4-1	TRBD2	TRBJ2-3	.	TGCGCCAGCAGCTTTATAGCGGGGGGAACCTATACGCAGTATTTT	CASSFIAGGTYTQYF
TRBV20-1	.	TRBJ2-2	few	TGCAGTGCTAGGGCCCTTGGGGCCGGGGAGCTGTTTTTT	CSARALGAGELFF
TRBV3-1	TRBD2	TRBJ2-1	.	TGTGCCAGCAGCCCCACAGCCGGACTAGCTCGGGAAAATGAGCAGTTCTTC	CASSPTAGLARENEQFF
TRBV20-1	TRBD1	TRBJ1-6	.	TGCAGTGCTAGGGATACGGACAGGATGAATTCACCCCTCCACTTT	CSARDTDRMNSPLHF
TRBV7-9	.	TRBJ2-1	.	TGTGCCAGCAGCCCCGGGTGGAGTTACAATGAGCAGTTCTTC	CASSPGWSYNEQFF
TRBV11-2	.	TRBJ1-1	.	TGTGCCAGCAGCGATCCATGGGGGGCGAACACTGAAGCTTTCTTT	CASSDPWGANTEAFF
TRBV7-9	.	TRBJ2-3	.	TGTGCCAGCACTAAGTCACGGGATACGCAGTATTTT	CASTKSRDTQYF
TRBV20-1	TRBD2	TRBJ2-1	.	TGCAGTACTAGCGGGGGTAGCGGGAGTATGTCCTACAATGAGCAGTTCTTC	CSTSGGSGSMSYNEQFF